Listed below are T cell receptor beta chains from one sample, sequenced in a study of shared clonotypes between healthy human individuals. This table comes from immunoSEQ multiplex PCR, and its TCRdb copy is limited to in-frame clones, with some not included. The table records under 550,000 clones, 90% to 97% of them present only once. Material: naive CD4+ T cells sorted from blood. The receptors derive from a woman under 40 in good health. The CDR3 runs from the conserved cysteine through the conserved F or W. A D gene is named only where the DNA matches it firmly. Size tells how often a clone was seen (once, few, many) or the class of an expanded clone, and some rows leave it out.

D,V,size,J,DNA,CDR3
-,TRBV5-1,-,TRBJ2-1,TGCGCCAGCAGCCTCGAAGGGATCAATGAGCAGTTCTTC,CASSLEGINEQFF
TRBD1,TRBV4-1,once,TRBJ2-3,TGCGCCAGCAGCCCCGGACAGGGGGCTTTAGATACGCAGTATTTT,CASSPGQGALDTQYF
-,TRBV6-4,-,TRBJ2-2,TGTGCCAGCAGTGAGAGCGGAACGAACACCGGGGAGCTGTTTTTT,CASSESGTNTGELFF
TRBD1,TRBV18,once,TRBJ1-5,TGTGCCAGCTCATACGACAGGGGGGGTCAGCCCCAGCATTTT,CASSYDRGGQPQHF
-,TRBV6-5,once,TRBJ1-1,TGTGCCAGCAGTTACTCGGCGGATATGAACACTGAAGCTTTCTTT,CASSYSADMNTEAFF
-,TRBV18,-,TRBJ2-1,TGTGCCAGCTCACCGAGTTTTAATGAGCAGTTCTTC,CASSPSFNEQFF
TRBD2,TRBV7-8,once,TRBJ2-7,TGTGCCAGCAGCTTCGTTTCTAGCGGGAGCGAAGGCGAGCAGTACTTC,CASSFVSSGSEGEQYF
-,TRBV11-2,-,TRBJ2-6,TGTGCCAGCAGCCCCGCCTCTGGGGCCAACGTCCTGACTTTC,CASSPASGANVLTF
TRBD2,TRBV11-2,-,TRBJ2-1,TGTGCCAGCAGCTTCACTAGCGGGATAAATGAGCAGTTCTTC,CASSFTSGINEQFF
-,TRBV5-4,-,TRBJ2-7,TGTGCCAGCAGCCAAGGATTCAAGCAGTACTTC,CASSQGFKQYF
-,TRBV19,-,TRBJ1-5,TGTGCCAGTAGTATTGCCGGAGATCAGCCCCAGCATTTT,CASSIAGDQPQHF
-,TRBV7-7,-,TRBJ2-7,TGTGCCAGCAGCTCCATGGGTCCTCCACAATACGAGCAGTACTTC,CASSSMGPPQYEQYF
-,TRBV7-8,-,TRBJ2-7,TGTGCCAGCAGCTTAGCGGGCAGGCAGCTAGGCTACGAGCAGTACTTC,CASSLAGRQLGYEQYF
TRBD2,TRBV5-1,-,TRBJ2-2,TGCGCCAGCAGACTGAGACTAGCGGACCCGGCGAACACCGGGGAGCTGTTTTTT,CASRLRLADPANTGELFF
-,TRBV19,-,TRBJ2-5,TGTGCCAGTATGTCCAGGACGAAAGAGGCCCAGTACTTC,CASMSRTKEAQYF
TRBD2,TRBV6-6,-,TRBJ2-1,TGTGCCAGCAGTTACCGCCTAGCGGGAACGTACAATGAGCAGTTCTTC,CASSYRLAGTYNEQFF
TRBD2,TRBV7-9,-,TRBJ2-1,TGTGCCAGCAGCTCCCAGCGGAGCGGGGGCTACAATGAGCAGTTCTTC,CASSSQRSGGYNEQFF
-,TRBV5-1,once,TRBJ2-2,TGCGCCAGCAGCCCGCCACAGGGAAGGTACACCGGGGAGCTGTTTTTT,CASSPPQGRYTGELFF
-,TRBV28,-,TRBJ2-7,TGTGCCAGCAGGGCCCCGGTCATTCACGAGCAGTACTTC,CASRAPVIHEQYF
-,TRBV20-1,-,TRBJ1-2,TGCAGTGCGGCCCGAACGGTGGGCTACACCTTC,CSAARTVGYTF
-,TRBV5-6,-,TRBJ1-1,TGTGCCAGCAGCTTAGACGGGCTTCACACTGAAGCTTTCTTT,CASSLDGLHTEAFF
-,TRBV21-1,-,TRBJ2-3,TGTGCCAGCAGCAAACGGTGCATCGGGACCTCTAGCACAGATACGCAGTATTTT,CASSKRCIGTSSTDTQYF
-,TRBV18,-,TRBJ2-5,TGTGCCAGCTCACCACTGAGTGATGGAAAAGAGACCCAGTACTTC,CASSPLSDGKETQYF
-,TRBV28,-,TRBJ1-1,TGTGCCAGCAGTTTCAGGGACACTGAAGCTTTCTTT,CASSFRDTEAFF
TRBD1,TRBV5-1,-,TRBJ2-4,TGCGCCAGCAGCTTTGAGGGACAGTACGACATTCAGTACTTC,CASSFEGQYDIQYF
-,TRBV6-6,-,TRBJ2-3,TGTGCCAGCAGAATCCCGGGGGACGCTACAGATACGCAGTATTTT,CASRIPGDATDTQYF
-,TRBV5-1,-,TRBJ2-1,TGCGCCAGCAGCTTGGTCAGGGGGACTGCCTACAATGAGCAGTTCTTC,CASSLVRGTAYNEQFF
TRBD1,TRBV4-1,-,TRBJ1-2,TGCGCCAGCAGCCAAGTTCTTGCAGGGGGGGGCTACACCTTC,CASSQVLAGGGYTF
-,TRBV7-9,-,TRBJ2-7,TGTGCCAGCAGGATTGGAAACAGGGACGGCGAGCAGTACTTC,CASRIGNRDGEQYF
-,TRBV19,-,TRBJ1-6,TGTGCCAGTAGTATAAGCAGCACAGGAGGATATTCACCCCTCCACTTT,CASSISSTGGYSPLHF
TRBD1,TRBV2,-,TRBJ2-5,TGTGCCAGCAGGGGGACAGGCTTGGGGCGGGAGACCCAGTACTTC,CASRGTGLGRETQYF
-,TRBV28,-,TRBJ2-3,TGTGCCAGCAGGACACCTAGCACAGATACGCAGTATTTT,CASRTPSTDTQYF
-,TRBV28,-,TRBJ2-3,TGTGCCAGCAGTTTTGCTCCGGCAAAAGCTAGCACAGATACGCAGTATTTT,CASSFAPAKASTDTQYF